This T cell receptor (beta chain) was observed in a study of shared clonotypes between healthy human individuals (dated by TCRdb to the early 2020s). Regarding the complete study: Three men and two women, aged 18 to 49 years, made up the cohort. Per donor, three plates each were used for CD4 naive and CD4 memory, two for CD8 naive, and one for CD8 memory. To estimate repertoire size and how much clonotypes are shared between individuals, the study performed deep sequencing of blood TCR repertoires from a few healthy adults. To increase sequencing depth and limit assay-specific biases, different laboratories used diverse techniques to prepare libraries and sequence TCR repertoires. Leukapheresis yielded between about 0.94 and 8.9 billion PBMCs per donor. The paper as a whole reports these results and caveats: Higher generation probabilities were observed for clonotypes shared by all four sorted-subset donors than for non-shared clonotypes. The small number of donors limited the genetic and exposure-history diversity represented. Sampling was limited to blood, and TCR repertoires in tissue likely differ from TCR repertoires in blood. Pairwise subsampling led to the expectation that sequencing depth would affect the degree of clonotype sharing among donors. Larger estimated clonotype richness was generally found for naive subsets than for memory subsets. When four donors were compared, the shared fraction of clonotypes was 5% to 6.5% for naive CD4, 3.5% to 4% for naive CD8, about 2.4% for memory CD4, and roughly 0.43% for memory CD8. Incomplete sequencing was indicated by rarefaction of sorted-subset datasets, despite the large sequencing depth.

A note on this clone: The antigen this receptor binds is unknown. One base away there is no much larger clone; base qualities are not given.

Using the deep immunoSEQ assay, TCR CDR3 regions were amplified from genomic DNA by multiplex PCR. Extracted genomic DNA from each cell subset was spread evenly across all wells of several immunoSEQ 96-well plates, with each plate serving as a replicate. For sorted subsets, around 0.2 ug of genomic DNA, equivalent to around 31,000 T cell genomes, went into each replicate PCR. Purified libraries were measured with a Qubit 3.0 fluorometer, size-checked on a Bioanalyzer 2100, and measured again with the KAPA Library Quantification kit. A separate single-read 150-cycle Illumina NextSeq 550 flow cell was used to sequence each immunoSEQ 96-well plate. The original pipeline was this. Because the immunoSEQ output included only junctional sequences and no quality scores, the filtering could not be the same as the filtering used for full-length reads. Sequences were annotated with PyIR, a Python wrapper for IgBLAST v1.9, and V/J genes and CDR3 were assigned using IMGT germline references. Reads were filtered out if the reads had weak V/J assignments (E-value above 1e-6), no CDR3, stop codons, out-of-frame junctions, or ambiguous translated residues. A V3J clonotype was defined by an identical inferred V gene, J gene, and CDR3 amino acid sequence. Percentage overlap between repertoires was calculated by dividing the number of shared unique clonotypes by the size of the smaller repertoire. Repertoire richness was assessed with RTK rarefaction, the Chao1 estimator, and Recon v2.1 estimates of unobserved clonotypes. OLGA was used to compute generation probabilities for all TCRbeta clonotypes that the gDNA method yielded from a few donors. TCRdb mirrors the immuneACCESS table, restricted to in-frame sequences. Some clones are absent from its copies; in checked studies, under half trace to an unresolved V gene, and the reason for the others is unknown. V and J calls and clone size follow that table, whereas D and trimming were derived from the DNA. This sample holds under 600,000 clones; roughly 97% were observed only once. Less than 0.065% of the sample rests with the top ten.

CDR1 and CDR2 (SNHLY, FYNNEI) derive from the germline V gene. The CDR3 contains 14 residues, cysteine and phenylalanine counted. Only the CDR3 region is kept as DNA, spanning 42 bases read in frame from base 1. V loses 8 bases at its end and J loses 4 bases; junction bases beyond the gene matches: 6. The donors were healthy, HIV-negative adults with no recently reported acute infections or vaccinations. Every donor was a Caucasian adult living in Nashville, Tennessee, USA. Magnetic negative selection was used to enrich CD4+ T cells, after which naive cells were positively selected on CD45RA and the negative fraction became the memory subset. After blood collection by leukapheresis, PBMCs were isolated using Ficoll-Histopaque density gradient centrifugation and then cryopreserved in the vapor phase of liquid nitrogen. Purity and quantity of every magnetically sorted T cell population were checked by analytical flow cytometry. Genomic DNA was isolated from each sorted fraction and quantified by UV absorbance on a Nanodrop 2000c.

The sequenced material came from naive CD4+ T cells sorted from blood. The sample's cell subset or site label, decoded: CD45RA+ positively selected. The TCR comes from a woman in her twenties or thirties in good health. In this chain, TRBV2 is recombined with TRBJ2-3; 10 junctional bases match TRBD2. The DNA sequence reads TGTGCCAGCGGGGGGACTAGCGCGCCAGATACGCAGTATTTT. Its protein reads: CASGGTSAPDTQYF.